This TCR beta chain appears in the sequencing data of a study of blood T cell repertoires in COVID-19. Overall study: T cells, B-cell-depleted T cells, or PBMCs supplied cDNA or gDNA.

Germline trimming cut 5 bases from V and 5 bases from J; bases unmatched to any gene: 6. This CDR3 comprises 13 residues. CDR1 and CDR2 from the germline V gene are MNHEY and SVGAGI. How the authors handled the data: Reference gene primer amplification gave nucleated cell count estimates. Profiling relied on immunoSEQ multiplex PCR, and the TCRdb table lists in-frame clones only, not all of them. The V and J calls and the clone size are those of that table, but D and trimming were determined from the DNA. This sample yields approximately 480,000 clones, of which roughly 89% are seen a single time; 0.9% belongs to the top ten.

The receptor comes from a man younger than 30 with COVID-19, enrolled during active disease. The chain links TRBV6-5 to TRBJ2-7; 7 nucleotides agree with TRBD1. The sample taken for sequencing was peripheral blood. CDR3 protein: CASSIQGNHEQYF. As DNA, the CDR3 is TGTGCCAGCAGTATACAGGGGAACCACGAGCAGTACTTC.